The 30 T cell receptor beta chains in this list originate from one sample, sequenced in a study of brain T cells in children with intractable seizures. Sequencing was performed with immunoSEQ multiplex PCR; in TCRdb, only in-frame clones are kept and a portion is missing. The data hold around 70,000 clones, with roughly 91% observed a single time. Sequencing was performed on peripheral blood, taken at surgery. All receptors come from a boy younger than two with tuberous sclerosis and intractable seizures.

This sequence joins TRBV12-3 or TRBV12-4 and TRBJ1-2; 9 bases line up with TRBD1. J lost 4 bases, V lost 3 bases, and 0 bases had no gene match. The CDR3 has 13 amino acids. The CDR3 DNA follows: TGTGCCAGCAGTTTGACAGGGGGCTATGGCTACACCTTC. Translated, it gives CASSLTGGYGYTF.

The CDR3 spells CASSLEGQFYEQYF. In DNA, the CDR3 is TGTGCCAGCAGCTTGGAGGGACAGTTCTACGAGCAGTACTTC. The chain carries TRBV5-6 and TRBJ2-7; 7 nucleotides line up with TRBD1. The CDR3 is 14 amino acids. The V and J ends lost 0 bases and 3 bases, in that order; junction bases with no gene match: 3. Looked up from germline, CDR1 is SGHDT and CDR2 is YYEEEE.

In the case of this clone: One end of the junction is discordant with germline, which a read error may explain. The chain uses TRBV7-7 and TRBJ2-3; 9 bases are shared with TRBD2. Germline assignment: CDR1 SSHAT and CDR2 FNYEAQ (reference sequence). CDR3 length equals 16 residues. The CDR3 sequence is CASSLGLAGPTDTQYF. In DNA form, the CDR3 reads TGTGCTAGCAGCTTAGGGCTAGCGGGACCCACAGATACGCAGTATTTT.

The rearrangement uses TRBV5-1 and TRBJ1-1; tentative D call: TRBD1 (5 bases). The CDR3 length is 14 residues. Germline V gene data show CDR1 as SGHRS and CDR2 as YFSETQ. Trimming stripped 5 bases from V and 5 bases from J, with 16 bases between. The CDR3 region has the DNA TGCGCCAGCAGTTTCCCAGGGATCCGGACTGAAGCTTTCTTT. It is translated as CASSFPGIRTEAFF. The entire variable domain, with the rest obtained from reference TRBV5-1 and TRBJ1-1, is as follows: KAGVTQTPRYLIKTRGQQVTLSCSPISGHRSVSWYQQTPGQGLQFLFEYFSETQRNKGNFPGRFSGRQFSNSRSEMNVSTLELGDSALYLCASSFPGIRTEAFFGQGTRLTVV.

Only a few counts were recorded for this clone. The rearrangement joins TRBV6-6 to TRBJ1-1; weak D call: TRBD1 (6 bases). This CDR3 is 15 amino acids long. V was clipped by 4 bases and J by 3 bases, with 15 bases between them. CDR1 is MNHNY, CDR2 SVGAGI, per germline (reference sequence). The CDR3, as DNA: TGTGCCAGCAGTTGGGCACAGGGCAGGGACACTGAAGCTTTCTTT. This codes for CASSWAQGRDTEAFF.

There are a few counts of this clone. The rearrangement uses TRBV4-2 and TRBJ1-5; unclear D gene. Germline CDR1 LGHNA, CDR2 YNFKEQ. The CDR3 consists of 16 residues. The V and J ends lost 1 base and 4 bases respectively, with 14 bases between them. CDR3 residues: CASSQGSDYSNQPQHF. CDR3 sequence (DNA): TGTGCCAGCAGCCAAGGGTCAGATTACAGTAATCAGCCCCAGCATTTT.

The chain joins TRBV27 to TRBJ2-1, with 13 bases identical to TRBD2. The CDR3 has 18 amino acids. In germline, CDR1 is MNHEY, CDR2 SMNVEV (reference sequence). The junction had 11 bases not matched to a gene; V was cut back by 5 bases and J by 4 bases. CDR3 region: CASSKNAGTSGVYNEQFF. In DNA form, the CDR3 reads TGTGCCAGCAGTAAGAATGCCGGGACTAGCGGGGTATACAATGAGCAGTTCTTC.

The chain joins TRBV10-3 to TRBJ2-7, with a weak D call TRBD1 (6 bases). The CDR3 is 13 residues long. Germline V gene sequence: CDR1 ENHRY, CDR2 SYGVKD. Trimming cost V 8 bases and J 3 bases, with 14 bases left between them. The CDR3 region has the DNA TGTGCCATCTCGGTTCTGACAGGCTACGAGCAGTACTTC. This translates into CAISVLTGYEQYF.

This CDR3 reads CASSYGDSGNTIYF. The CDR3 nucleotides read TGTGCCAGCAGTTATGGGGACTCTGGAAACACCATATATTTT. The chain joins TRBV6-5 to TRBJ1-3; D not resolved. Trimming took 3 bases from V and 0 from J, leaving 6 bases between them. This CDR3 comprises 14 residues. The germline gives CDR1 MNHEY, CDR2 SVGAGI.

The gene calls are TRBV3-1 (or the pseudogene TRBV3-2) and TRBJ1-6; D is unclear. Trimming pared 0 bases from V and 9 bases from J, leaving 12 bases between. CDR3 size: 15 residues. Germline V gives CDR1 LGHDT, CDR2 YNNKEL (reference sequence). CDR3 sequence reads: CASSQELRVGSPLHF. CDR3 nucleotides: TGTGCCAGCAGCCAAGAACTCCGGGTGGGTTCACCCCTCCACTTT.

The chain has TRBV24-1 and TRBJ2-1; D may be TRBD2 (7 bases). Germline lookup yields CDR1 KGHDR and CDR2 SFDVKD. CDR3 length equals 19 residues. Trimming shortened V by 9 bases and J by 5 bases, and 31 bases separated the two germline ends. The DNA of the CDR3 is TGTGCCACCGGGGGCAAACCCTCAAATCCTAGCGGAATTAACAATGAGCAGTTCTTC. Translating gives CATGGKPSNPSGINNEQFF.

CDR3 sequence reads: CASSWRGGATDTQYF. CDR3 in DNA: TGTGCCAGCAGCTGGCGTGGGGGCGCAACGGATACGCAGTATTTT. The chain couples TRBV11-3 to TRBJ2-3, with D possibly being TRBD1 (6 bases). The CDR3 length is 15 residues. Germline CDR1 is SGHNT and CDR2 is YENEEA. Trimming stripped 4 bases from V and 6 bases from J, with 17 bases between.

The chain combines TRBV30 with TRBJ2-1, with TRBD2 matching over 11 bases. Per the germline V gene, CDR1 is GTSNPN and CDR2 is SVGIG (reference sequence). J was trimmed by 4 bases and V by 4 bases; bases with no gene match: 3. The CDR3 is 14 amino acids. The CDR3 sequence: CAWTLAGGYNEQFF. The CDR3 bases are TGTGCCTGGACTCTAGCGGGGGGTTACAATGAGCAGTTCTTC. Full variable domain (missing parts from reference TRBV30 and TRBJ2-1): SQTIHQWPATLVQPVGSPLSLECTVEGTSNPNLYWYRQAAGRGLQLLFYSVGIGQISSEVPQNLSASRPQDRQFILSSKKLLLSDSGFYLCAWTLAGGYNEQFFGPGTRLTVL.

The table lists this clone with a few counts. The chain recombines TRBV14 with TRBJ2-1; D unresolved. This CDR3 spans 17 amino acids. Trimming took 0 bases from V and 0 from J, leaving 12 bases between them. CDR1 and CDR2 from the germline V gene are SGHDN and FVKESK. The CDR3 bases are TGTGCCAGCAGCCAAGAGAGCTTTTCGAGCTCCTACAATGAGCAGTTCTTC. Translated: CASSQESFSSSYNEQFF.

In its sample, this clone was seen a few times. This sequence joins TRBV11-2 and TRBJ1-6, with unresolved D. Germline V gene lookup returns CDR1 SGHAT and CDR2 FQNNGV. The CDR3 loop spans 17 amino acids. V was shortened by 6 bases and J by 0 bases, with 15 bases between the two germline ends. CDR3 DNA: TGTGCCAGCAGAAGCCCGCCGCTAAGCTCCTATAATTCACCCCTCCACTTT. It encodes CASRSPPLSSYNSPLHF.

J is TRBJ2-2 and V is TRBV7-2; 11 bases line up with TRBD2. This CDR3 has 18 residues. Germline assignment: CDR1 SGHTA and CDR2 FQGNSA. V lost 1 base and J lost 3; bases outside the gene matches: 7. The CDR3 region has the DNA TGTGCCAGCAGCTTAGACTCTAGCGGGGGGCGATACACCGGGGAGCTGTTTTTT. Encoded protein: CASSLDSSGGRYTGELFF. Complete variable domain (other parts from reference TRBV7-2 and TRBJ2-2): GAGVSQSPSNKVTEKGKDVELRCDPISGHTALYWYRQSLGQGLEFLIYFQGNSAPDKSGLPSDRFSAERTGGSVSTLTIQRTQQEDSAVYLCASSLDSSGGRYTGELFFGEGSRLTVL.

As regards this clone: Relative to the germline gene, one junction end is altered; a read error may explain this. V is TRBV6-1 and J is TRBJ1-1; no clear D gene. The CDR3 spans 12 residues. Germline values: CDR1 MNHNS, CDR2 SASEGT. The CDR3 DNA sequence: TGTGCCAGCGGTGAGGGATACACTGAAGCTTTCTTT. Translated: CASGEGYTEAFF.

V gene TRBV2 combines with J gene TRBJ2-7; possibly TRBD1 or TRBD2 for D (5 bases each). Trimming cost V 4 bases and J 3 bases, with 16 bases left between them. CDR1 is SNHLY, CDR2 FYNNEI, per germline. The CDR3 is 15 amino acids. The CDR3 DNA is TGTGCCAGCAGTGGCGTAGGGACCAGAATCTACGAGCAGTACTTC. Amino acid sequence: CASSGVGTRIYEQYF.

CDR3 nucleotide sequence: TGCGCCAGCAGCCAAGAGTCCACCGGGGAGCTGTTTTTT. Protein sequence: CASSQESTGELFF. The chain has TRBV4-1 and TRBJ2-2; D not certain. The germline V and J ends were trimmed by 0 bases and 4 bases, with 3 bases remaining between them. CDR3 length equals 13 residues. The germline gives CDR1 MGHRA, CDR2 YSYEKL.

The chain employs TRBV6-5 and TRBJ1-1; 9 nucleotides match TRBD1. The junction had 11 bases not matched to a gene; V was cut back by 8 bases and J by 10 bases. Germline-derived CDR1 and CDR2 are MNHEY and SVGAGI. CDR3 length equals 13 residues. The CDR3 sequence: CASAETGTGRAFF. CDR3 bases: TGTGCCAGCGCAGAAACCGGGACAGGGCGAGCTTTCTTT.

This rearrangement joins TRBV27 to TRBJ1-2; D unclear. Germline CDR1 MNHEY, CDR2 SMNVEV (reference sequence). This CDR3 has 13 residues. Trimming left V 5 bases short and J 4 bases short, with 11 bases between. The CDR3 reads CASSEDGRYGYTF. Written as DNA, the CDR3 is TGTGCCAGCAGTGAGGACGGACGCTATGGCTACACCTTC.

The genes are TRBV2 and TRBJ2-2, with D unresolved. The CDR3 loop spans 13 amino acids. V shed 8 bases and J shed 6 bases, with 13 bases lying between them. The germline V gene encodes CDR1 SNHLY and CDR2 FYNNEI. The CDR3 DNA reads TGTGCCAGCCGGCGGTCGGAATCCGGGGAGCTGTTTTTT. Protein product: CASRRSESGELFF.

The rearrangement uses TRBV11-2 and TRBJ2-5; D might be TRBD1 or TRBD2, each matching 5 bases. CDR1 SGHAT and CDR2 FQNNGV come from the germline V gene. The CDR3 covers 14 residues. V was cut by 4 bases and J by 5 bases, with 14 bases left in between. CDR3 sequence (DNA): TGTGCCAGCAGCTGGGGCATAGGGGAGGAGACCCAGTACTTC. Translated: CASSWGIGEETQYF.

The chain couples TRBV28 to TRBJ2-7; D may be TRBD1 or TRBD2 (7 bases each). Trimming removed 3 bases at V and 7 bases at J, with 25 bases between. Germline CDR1 reads MDHEN; CDR2 reads SYDVKM. The CDR3 has 17 residues. The CDR3 spells CASSFFKSQGGVWEQYF. The CDR3 DNA sequence: TGTGCCAGCAGTTTCTTTAAATCCCAGGGGGGGGTTTGGGAGCAGTACTTC.

This clone came up once. The gene calls are TRBV5-1 and TRBJ1-2; D unclear. V dropped 4 bases and J dropped 3 bases, with 4 bases sitting between them. The V gene's germline CDR1 is SGHRS and CDR2 YFSETQ. This CDR3 region has 11 residues. Here the CDR3 reads CASSGDYGYTF. In nucleotides, the CDR3 is TGCGCCAGCAGCGGGGACTATGGCTACACCTTC.

In its sample, this clone was seen once. This chain connects TRBV14 to TRBJ2-5; D is ambiguous. CDR1 is SGHDN, CDR2 FVKESK, per germline. V shed 2 bases and J shed 3 bases, with 7 bases lying between them. This CDR3 spans 13 amino acids. CDR3 sequence reads: CASSQLRKETQYF. CDR3 nucleotide sequence: TGTGCCAGCAGCCAACTCAGAAAAGAGACCCAGTACTTC.

The chain has TRBV5-6 and TRBJ2-5; D is unclear. The V end was cut by 1 base, the J end by 6 bases, with 16 bases between. The CDR3 runs to 15 residues. Germline values: CDR1 SGHDT, CDR2 YYEEEE. CDR3 DNA sequence: TGTGCCAGCAGCTTGTTGAGTGAGAGTCTAAAGACCCAGTACTTC. Its protein is CASSLLSESLKTQYF.

V usage is TRBV3-1 (or the pseudogene TRBV3-2) and J usage is TRBJ2-7, with D uncertain. V lost 8 bases and J 6 bases, leaving 11 bases between the germline ends. The CDR3 spans 11 residues. The germline CDR1 and CDR2 sequences are LGHDT and YNNKEL (reference sequence). The DNA of the CDR3 is TGTGCCAGCCGTAGCCATGCCGAGCAGTACTTC. This sequence encodes CASRSHAEQYF.

The gene calls are TRBV4-1 and TRBJ2-4, with TRBD2 matching 14 bases. Germline V gene data show CDR1 as MGHRA and CDR2 as YSYEKL. V was pared by 4 bases and J by 0 bases, with 5 bases of the junction left unmatched. The CDR3 has 18 residues. The DNA of the CDR3 is TGCGCCAGCAGCCTAGGACTAGCGGGGGGTGTAGCCAAAAACATTCAGTACTTC. Encoded protein: CASSLGLAGGVAKNIQYF.

The V call is TRBV20-1, the J call TRBJ1-1; D possibly corresponds to TRBD1 (6 bases). The V and J ends lost 6 bases and 4 bases respectively, with 9 bases between them. This CDR3 comprises 11 residues. Germline lookup yields CDR1 DFQATT and CDR2 SNEGSKA (reference sequence). The CDR3 bases are TGCAGTGCCCGACAGGTCACTGAAGCTTTCTTT. Translation: CSARQVTEAFF.